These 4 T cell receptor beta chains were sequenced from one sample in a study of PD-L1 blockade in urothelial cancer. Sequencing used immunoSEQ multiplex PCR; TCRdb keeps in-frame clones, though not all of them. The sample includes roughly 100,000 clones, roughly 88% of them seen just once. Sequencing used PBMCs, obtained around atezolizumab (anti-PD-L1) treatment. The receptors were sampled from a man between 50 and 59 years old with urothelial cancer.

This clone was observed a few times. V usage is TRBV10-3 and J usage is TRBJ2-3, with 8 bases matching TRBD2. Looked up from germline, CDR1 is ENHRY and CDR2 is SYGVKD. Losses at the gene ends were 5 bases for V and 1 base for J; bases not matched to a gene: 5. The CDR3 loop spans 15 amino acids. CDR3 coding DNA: TGTGCCATCAGTCCCCTAGCGGGTCGCACAGATACGCAGTATTTT. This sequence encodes CAISPLAGRTDTQYF.

The CDR3 coding sequence is TGCGCCAGCAGCCTTTCTAGCGGGAGAATCAATGAGCAGTTCTTC. Amino acid sequence: CASSLSSGRINEQFF. The genes are TRBV5-1 and TRBJ2-1, with 10 bases aligning to TRBD2. Losses at the gene ends were 4 bases for V and 6 bases for J; bases not matched to a gene: 7. This CDR3 comprises 15 residues. In germline, CDR1 is SGHRS, CDR2 YFSETQ.

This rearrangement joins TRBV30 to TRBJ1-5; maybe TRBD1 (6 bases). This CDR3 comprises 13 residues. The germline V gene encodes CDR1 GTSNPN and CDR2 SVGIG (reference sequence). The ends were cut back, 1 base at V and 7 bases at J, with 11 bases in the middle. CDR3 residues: CAWSEQGKQPQHF. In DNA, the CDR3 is TGTGCCTGGAGTGAACAGGGTAAACAGCCCCAGCATTTT.

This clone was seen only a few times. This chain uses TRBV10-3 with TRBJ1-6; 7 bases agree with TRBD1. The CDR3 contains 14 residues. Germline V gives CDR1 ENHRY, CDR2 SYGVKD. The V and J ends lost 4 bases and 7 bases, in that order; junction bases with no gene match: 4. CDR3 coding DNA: TGTGCCATCAGTGTCGGGACAGCGAATTCACCCCTCCACTTT. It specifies CAISVGTANSPLHF.